The subject of this entry is one T cell receptor (beta chain). Original processing notes: Nucleated cell number was recorded as an estimate derived from reference gene primer amplification. The repertoire was sequenced with immunoSEQ multiplex PCR; TCRdb's copy has only in-frame clones and lacks some. V and J calls and clone size are copied from that table; D and trimming were computed from the DNA. The sample has roughly 250,000 clones; around 90% are singletons. This specimen comes from a study of blood T cell repertoires in COVID-19. Whole-study context: Samples taken during acute and convalescent COVID-19 were collected in the United States, Italy and Spain. T cells, B-cell-depleted T cells, or PBMCs provided the cDNA or gDNA that served as material.

The ends were cut back, 1 base at V and 0 bases at J, with 13 bases in the middle. CDR1 and CDR2 (germline): SGHDT, YYEEEE. CDR3 length: 16 amino acids. The sample taken for sequencing was PBMCs or T cells enriched from blood (not recorded which). The chain uses TRBV5-6 and TRBJ2-5; a weak D match, TRBD1 (6 bases). The clonotype comes from a woman aged 25 to 39 with acute COVID-19. CDR3 coding DNA: TGTGCCAGCAGCTTGACAGGGACCTCCTACCAAGAGACCCAGTACTTC. Translation: CASSLTGTSYQETQYF.